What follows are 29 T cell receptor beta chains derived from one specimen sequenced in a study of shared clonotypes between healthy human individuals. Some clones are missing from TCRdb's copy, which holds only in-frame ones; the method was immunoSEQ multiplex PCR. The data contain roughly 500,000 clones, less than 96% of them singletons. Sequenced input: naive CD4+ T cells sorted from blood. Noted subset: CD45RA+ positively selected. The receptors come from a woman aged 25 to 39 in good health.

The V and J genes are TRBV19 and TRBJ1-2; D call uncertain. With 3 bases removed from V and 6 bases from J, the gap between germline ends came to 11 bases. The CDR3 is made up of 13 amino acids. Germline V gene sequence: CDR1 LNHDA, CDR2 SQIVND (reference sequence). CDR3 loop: CASSINREDGYTF. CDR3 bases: TGTGCCAGTAGTATCAACAGAGAGGATGGCTACACCTTC.

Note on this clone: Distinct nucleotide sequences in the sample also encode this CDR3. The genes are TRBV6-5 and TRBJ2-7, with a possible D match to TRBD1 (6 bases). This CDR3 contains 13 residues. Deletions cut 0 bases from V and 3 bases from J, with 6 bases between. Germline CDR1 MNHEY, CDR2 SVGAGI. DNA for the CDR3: TGTGCCAGCAGTTACTCCAGGGGCTACGAGCAGTACTTC. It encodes CASSYSRGYEQYF.

CDR3 sequence: CATSRYRDSYEQYF. The CDR3 nucleotides are TGTGCCACCAGCAGATACAGGGATTCCTACGAGCAGTACTTC. The chain links TRBV15 to TRBJ2-5; a weak D match, TRBD1 (6 bases). With the DNA end fitting TRBJ2-7 better, the J assignment may be wrong. CDR1 and CDR2 (germline): LNHNV, YYDKDF (reference sequence). This CDR3 is built from 14 residues.

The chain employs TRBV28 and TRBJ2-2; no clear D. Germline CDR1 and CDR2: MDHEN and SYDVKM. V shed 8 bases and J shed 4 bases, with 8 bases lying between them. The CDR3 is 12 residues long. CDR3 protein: CASRRSTGELFF. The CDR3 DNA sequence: TGTGCCAGCCGCAGGAGCACCGGGGAGCTGTTTTTT.

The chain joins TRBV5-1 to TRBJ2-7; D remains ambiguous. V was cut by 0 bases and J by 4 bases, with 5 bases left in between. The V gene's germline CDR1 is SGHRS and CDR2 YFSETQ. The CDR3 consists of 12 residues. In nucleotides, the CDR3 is TGCGCCAGCAGCTTGGGCCAGTACGAGCAGTACTTC. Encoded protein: CASSLGQYEQYF.

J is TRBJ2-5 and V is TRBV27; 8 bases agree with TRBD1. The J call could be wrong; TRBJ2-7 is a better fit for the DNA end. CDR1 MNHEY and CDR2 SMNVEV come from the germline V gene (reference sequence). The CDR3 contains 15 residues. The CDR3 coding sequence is TGTGCCAGCAGTCCGAGGACAGGGTCCCGCTACGAGCAGTACTTC. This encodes CASSPRTGSRYEQYF.

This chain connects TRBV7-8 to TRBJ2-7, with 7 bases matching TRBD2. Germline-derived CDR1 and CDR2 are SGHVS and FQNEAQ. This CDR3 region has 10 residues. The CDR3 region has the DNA TGTCCTGGCGGGAGCGTTGGGCAGTACTTC. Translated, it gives CPGGSVGQYF.

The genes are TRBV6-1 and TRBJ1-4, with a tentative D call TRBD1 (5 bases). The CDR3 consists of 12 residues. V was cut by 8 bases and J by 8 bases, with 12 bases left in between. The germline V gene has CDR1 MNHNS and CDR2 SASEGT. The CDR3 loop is CASARGEEKLFF. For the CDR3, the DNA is TGTGCCAGCGCGAGGGGTGAGGAAAAACTGTTTTTT.

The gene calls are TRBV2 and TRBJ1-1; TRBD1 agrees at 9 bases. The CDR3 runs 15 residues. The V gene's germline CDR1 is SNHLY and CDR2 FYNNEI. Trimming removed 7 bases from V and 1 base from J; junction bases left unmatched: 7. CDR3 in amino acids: CASTIQGAANTEAFF. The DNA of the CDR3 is TGTGCCAGCACTATACAGGGGGCTGCGAACACTGAAGCTTTCTTT.

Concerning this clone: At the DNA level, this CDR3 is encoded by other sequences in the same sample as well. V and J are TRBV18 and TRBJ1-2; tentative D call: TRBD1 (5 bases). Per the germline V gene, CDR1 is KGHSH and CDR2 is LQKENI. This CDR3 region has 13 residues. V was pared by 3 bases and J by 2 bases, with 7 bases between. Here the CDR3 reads CASSPDRNYGYTF. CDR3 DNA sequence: TGTGCCAGCTCACCTGACAGAAACTATGGCTACACCTTC. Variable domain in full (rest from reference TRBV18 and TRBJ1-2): NAGVMQNPRHLVRRRGQEARLRCSPMKGHSHVYWYRQLPEEGLKFMVYLQKENIIDESGMPKERFSAEFPKEGPSILRIQQVVRGDSAAYFCASSPDRNYGYTFGSGTRLTVV.

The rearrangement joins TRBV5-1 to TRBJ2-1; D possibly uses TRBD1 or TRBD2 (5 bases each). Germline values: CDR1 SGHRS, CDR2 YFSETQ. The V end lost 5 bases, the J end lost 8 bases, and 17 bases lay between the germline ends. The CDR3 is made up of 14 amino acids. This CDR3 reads CASRDGAVSHEQFF. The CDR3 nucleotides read TGCGCCAGCAGGGACGGGGCCGTTTCCCATGAGCAGTTCTTC.

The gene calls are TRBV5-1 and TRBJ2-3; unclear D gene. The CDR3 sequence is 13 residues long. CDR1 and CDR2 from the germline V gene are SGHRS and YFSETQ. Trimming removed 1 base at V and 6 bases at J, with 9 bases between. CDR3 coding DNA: TGCGCCAGCAGCTTGAGCCAATTGGATACGCAGTATTTT. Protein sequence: CASSLSQLDTQYF.

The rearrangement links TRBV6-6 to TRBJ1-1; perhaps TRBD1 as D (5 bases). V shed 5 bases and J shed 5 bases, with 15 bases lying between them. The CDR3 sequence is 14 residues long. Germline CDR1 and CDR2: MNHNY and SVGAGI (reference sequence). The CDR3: CASSKGEGGTEAFF. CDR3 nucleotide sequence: TGTGCCAGCAGTAAAGGGGAAGGCGGAACTGAAGCTTTCTTT.

The CDR3, as DNA: TGTGCCACCAGCAGGGACTTGACTCAAGAGACCCAGTACTTC. This gives the protein CATSRDLTQETQYF. The chain joins TRBV15 to TRBJ2-5; D is possibly TRBD2 (5 bases). Per germline, CDR1 LNHNV and CDR2 YYDKDF (reference sequence). Trimming took off 3 bases at V and 2 bases at J, with 10 bases between the two ends. This CDR3 spans 14 amino acids. Looking up the rest from reference TRBV15 and TRBJ2-5 gives the full variable domain: DAMVIQNPRYQVTQFGKPVTLSCSQTLNHNVMYWYQQKSSQAPKLLFHYYDKDFNNEADTPDNFQSRRPNTSFCFLDIRSPGLGDTAMYLCATSRDLTQETQYFGPGTRLLVL.

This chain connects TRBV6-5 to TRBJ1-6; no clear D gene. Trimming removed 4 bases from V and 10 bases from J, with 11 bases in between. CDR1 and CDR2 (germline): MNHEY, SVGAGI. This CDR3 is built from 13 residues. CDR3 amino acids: CASSFGIGSPLHF. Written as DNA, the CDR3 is TGTGCCAGCAGTTTCGGGATCGGCTCACCCCTCCACTTT.

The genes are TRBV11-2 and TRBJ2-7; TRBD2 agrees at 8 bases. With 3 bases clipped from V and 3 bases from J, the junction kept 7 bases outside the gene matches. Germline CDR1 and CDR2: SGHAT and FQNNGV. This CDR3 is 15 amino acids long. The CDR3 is CASSLISGKFYEQYF. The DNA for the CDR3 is TGTGCCAGCAGCTTGATTAGCGGGAAGTTCTACGAGCAGTACTTC.

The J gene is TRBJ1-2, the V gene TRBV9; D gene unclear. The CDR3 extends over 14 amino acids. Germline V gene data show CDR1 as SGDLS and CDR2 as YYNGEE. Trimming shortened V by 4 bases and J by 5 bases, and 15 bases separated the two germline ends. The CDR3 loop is CASSLSLEPYGYTF. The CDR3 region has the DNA TGTGCCAGCAGCCTTTCCCTGGAGCCGTATGGCTACACCTTC.

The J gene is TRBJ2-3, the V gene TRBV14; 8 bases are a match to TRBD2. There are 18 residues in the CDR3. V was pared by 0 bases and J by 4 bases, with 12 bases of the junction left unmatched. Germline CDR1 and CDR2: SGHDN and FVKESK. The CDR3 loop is CASSQDRYGRAYPDTQYF. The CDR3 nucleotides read TGTGCCAGCAGCCAAGATAGGTACGGGAGGGCCTATCCAGATACGCAGTATTTT.

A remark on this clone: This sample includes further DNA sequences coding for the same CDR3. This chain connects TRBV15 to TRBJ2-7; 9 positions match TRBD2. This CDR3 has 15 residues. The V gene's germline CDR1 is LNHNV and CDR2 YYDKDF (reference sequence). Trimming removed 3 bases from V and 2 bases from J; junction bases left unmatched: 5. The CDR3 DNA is TGTGCCACCAGCAGGGGACTAGCTGGTACCTACGAGCAGTACTTC. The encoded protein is CATSRGLAGTYEQYF. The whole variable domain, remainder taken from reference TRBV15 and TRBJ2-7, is DAMVIQNPRYQVTQFGKPVTLSCSQTLNHNVMYWYQQKSSQAPKLLFHYYDKDFNNEADTPDNFQSRRPNTSFCFLDIRSPGLGDTAMYLCATSRGLAGTYEQYFGPGTRLTVT.

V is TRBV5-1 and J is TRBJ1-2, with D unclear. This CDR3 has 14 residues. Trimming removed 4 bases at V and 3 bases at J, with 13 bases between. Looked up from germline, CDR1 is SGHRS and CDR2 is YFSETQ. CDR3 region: CASSTGLRDYGYTF. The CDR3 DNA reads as TGCGCCAGCAGCACGGGCCTGCGGGACTATGGCTACACCTTC.

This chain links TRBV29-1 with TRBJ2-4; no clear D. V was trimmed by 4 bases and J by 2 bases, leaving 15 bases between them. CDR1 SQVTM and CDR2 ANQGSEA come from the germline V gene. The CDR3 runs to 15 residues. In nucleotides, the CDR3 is TGCAGCGTTGCCCGGACGCCTGGGACCAAAAACATTCAGTACTTC. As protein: CSVARTPGTKNIQYF.

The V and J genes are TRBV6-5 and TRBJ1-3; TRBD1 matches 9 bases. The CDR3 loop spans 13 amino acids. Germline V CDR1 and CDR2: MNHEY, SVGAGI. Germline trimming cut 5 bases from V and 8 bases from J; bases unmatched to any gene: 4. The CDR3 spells CASSAGTGYTIYF. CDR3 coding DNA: TGTGCCAGCAGTGCCGGGACAGGGTACACCATATATTTT.

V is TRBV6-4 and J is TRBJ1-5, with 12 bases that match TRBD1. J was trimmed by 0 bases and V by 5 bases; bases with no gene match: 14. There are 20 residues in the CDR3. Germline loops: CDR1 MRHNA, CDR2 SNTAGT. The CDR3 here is CASSIPRDRGLHNSNQPQHF. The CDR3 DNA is TGTGCCAGCAGTATCCCACGGGACAGGGGGCTCCATAATAGCAATCAGCCCCAGCATTTT.

CDR3: CASSLGTMWATGGAYNEQFF. The CDR3 nucleotides read TGTGCCAGCAGCTTAGGGACGATGTGGGCGACGGGAGGGGCGTACAATGAGCAGTTCTTC. This chain connects TRBV7-8 to TRBJ2-1; TRBD2 matches at 8 bases. J lost 4 bases, V lost 1 base, and 18 bases had no gene match. The CDR3 has 20 residues. CDR1 is SGHVS and CDR2 is FQNEAQ in the germline V gene.

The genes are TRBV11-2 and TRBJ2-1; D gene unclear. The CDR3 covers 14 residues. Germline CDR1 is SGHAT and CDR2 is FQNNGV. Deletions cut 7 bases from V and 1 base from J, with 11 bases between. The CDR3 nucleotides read TGTGCCAGCACCTTTTTAGCATCCTACAATGAGCAGTTCTTC. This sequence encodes CASTFLASYNEQFF.

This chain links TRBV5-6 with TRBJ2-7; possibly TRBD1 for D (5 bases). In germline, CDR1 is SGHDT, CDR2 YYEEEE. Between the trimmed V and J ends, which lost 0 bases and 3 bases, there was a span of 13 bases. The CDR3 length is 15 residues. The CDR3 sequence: CASSLASARGYEQYF. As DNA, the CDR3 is TGTGCCAGCAGCTTGGCCTCGGCAAGGGGCTACGAGCAGTACTTC.

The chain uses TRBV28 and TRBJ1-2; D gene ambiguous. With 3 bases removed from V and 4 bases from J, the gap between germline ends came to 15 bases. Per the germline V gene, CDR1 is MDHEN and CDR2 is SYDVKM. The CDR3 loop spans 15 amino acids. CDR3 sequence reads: CASSFGSGPTYGYTF. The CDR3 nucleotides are TGTGCCAGCAGTTTCGGTAGCGGGCCTACCTATGGCTACACCTTC.

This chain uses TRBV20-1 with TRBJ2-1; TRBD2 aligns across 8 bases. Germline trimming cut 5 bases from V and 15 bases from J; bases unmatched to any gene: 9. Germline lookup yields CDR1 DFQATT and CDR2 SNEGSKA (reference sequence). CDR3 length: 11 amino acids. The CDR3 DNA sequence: TGCAGTGCTTGGTCCGGACTAGCTGCGTTCTTC. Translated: CSAWSGLAAFF.

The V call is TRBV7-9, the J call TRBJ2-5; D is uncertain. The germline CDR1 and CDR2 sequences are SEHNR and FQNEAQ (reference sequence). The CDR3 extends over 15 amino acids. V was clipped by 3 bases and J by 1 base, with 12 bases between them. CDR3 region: CASSFPALGQETQYF. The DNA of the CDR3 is TGTGCCAGCAGCTTTCCGGCCCTGGGCCAAGAGACCCAGTACTTC.